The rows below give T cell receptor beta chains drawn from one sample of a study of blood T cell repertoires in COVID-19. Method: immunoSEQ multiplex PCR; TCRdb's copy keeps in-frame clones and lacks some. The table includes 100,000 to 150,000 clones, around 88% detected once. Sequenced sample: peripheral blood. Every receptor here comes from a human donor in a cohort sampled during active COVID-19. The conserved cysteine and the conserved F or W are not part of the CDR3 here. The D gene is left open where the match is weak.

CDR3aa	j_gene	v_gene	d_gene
ASRGTAYSYNEQF	TRBJ2-1	TRBV27	TRBD1
ASSALEYLNTEAF	TRBJ1-1	TRBV19	.
SGTSTGYNEQF	TRBJ2-1	TRBV29-1	.
AWNAEANTIY	TRBJ1-3	TRBV30	.
ASSTSGSSYNEQF	TRBJ2-1	TRBV28	TRBD2
ASSFEQSSYT	TRBJ1-2	TRBV7-2	.
ASRGGAGEQF	TRBJ2-1	TRBV5-1	TRBD2
ASSAYRGSGANVLT	TRBJ2-6	TRBV19	TRBD1
ASSLFQNNSPLH	TRBJ1-6	TRBV11-2	.
ASGARDNEQF	TRBJ2-1	TRBV5-1	.
ASSFGGGGDTQY	TRBJ2-3	TRBV5-8	.
ASSFGLAGATGGKY	TRBJ2-3	TRBV5-4	TRBD2
ASTRGYNEQF	TRBJ2-1	TRBV2	.
ASSIPDSTEAF	TRBJ1-1	TRBV28	.
ASSGVNGELF	TRBJ2-2	TRBV10-1	TRBD2
ASSKRTFYGYT	TRBJ1-2	TRBV27	.
ASSRGQGSTGELF	TRBJ2-2	TRBV5-1	TRBD1
ASSVSDRGINSPLH	TRBJ1-6	TRBV9	TRBD1
ASSTYTEAF	TRBJ1-1	TRBV19	.
ASTTIQGQGDTTNEKLF	TRBJ1-4	TRBV2	TRBD1
AWTFSGGNTEAF	TRBJ1-1	TRBV30	TRBD1
ASSQVAWTEAF	TRBJ1-1	TRBV4-3	.
ASSTTGAPNTGELF	TRBJ2-2	TRBV10-1	TRBD1
ASSPRDRTFNYGYT	TRBJ1-2	TRBV19	TRBD1
ASSILRLANDNEQF	TRBJ2-1	TRBV19	TRBD2
ASGGGLDTQY	TRBJ2-3	TRBV19	.
ASSPTSGSSYEQY	TRBJ2-7	TRBV5-1	TRBD2
SARRNEKLF	TRBJ1-4	TRBV29-1	.
ASSLQGARTDTQY	TRBJ2-3	TRBV7-8	TRBD1
ASSVGTADGYGYT	TRBJ1-2	TRBV28	TRBD1
ASRLTGNNQPQH	TRBJ1-5	TRBV7-2	.
ASSKQGEVSYGYT	TRBJ1-2	TRBV7-2	TRBD1
ASSVRGQTYNEQF	TRBJ2-1	TRBV9	.
ASSLGGQGMGVQETQY	TRBJ2-5	TRBV5-1	TRBD1
ASSFGQRGQETQY	TRBJ2-5	TRBV5-8	.
ASSFGGIGYEQY	TRBJ2-7	TRBV7-9	TRBD2
ASSLGGAPNYGYT	TRBJ1-2	TRBV27	.
ASSHRDRRNTEAF	TRBJ1-1	TRBV6-5	TRBD1
ASSLGRPASGMLRNEQF	TRBJ2-1	TRBV7-2	TRBD2
ASSETGAWDEQF	TRBJ2-1	TRBV10-1	.
ADRGIHEQF	TRBJ2-1	TRBV2	TRBD1
ASSASGISGANVLT	TRBJ2-6	TRBV9	TRBD2
ASSLVSSQETQY	TRBJ2-5	TRBV7-9	.
ASRVGASFYEQY	TRBJ2-7	TRBV28	.
ASSLVLAGGEQY	TRBJ2-7	TRBV7-2	TRBD2
ASSNKDSATPYSNQPQH	TRBJ1-5	TRBV5-5	.
ASSETSLGETQY	TRBJ2-5	TRBV28	.
ASSRTGVETEAF	TRBJ1-1	TRBV3-1/TRBV3-2	TRBD1
ASRPQGADTQY	TRBJ2-3	TRBV12-3/TRBV12-4	TRBD1
ASSPYRDRHGYT	TRBJ1-2	TRBV7-2	TRBD1
ASSRTRETQY	TRBJ2-5	TRBV12-3/TRBV12-4	.
ASSLRGLLTQH	TRBJ1-5	TRBV28	.
ASSRTGGNQPQH	TRBJ1-5	TRBV6-2/TRBV6-3	TRBD1
ASRWARRNQPQH	TRBJ1-5	TRBV5-8	.
ASSSGTANGYT	TRBJ1-2	TRBV12-3/TRBV12-4	TRBD1